The 23 T cell receptor beta chains below all came from one sample that was sequenced in a study of T cell repertoires in cytomegalovirus infection. For these TCRs, the target antigens are not known. In TCRdb, the reads were re-called with MiXCR into one record per CDR3 protein. The table has around 770,000 distinct CDR3 sequences, 25% to 35% seen once. The material was cultured CD8+ T cells from PBMCs, obtained from culture after CMV antigen stimulation. These receptor sequences come from a human donor in good health (CMV status not recorded). Some clones in this sample may be carry-over from other donors' samples.

This clonotype was counted a few times. V gene TRBV7-9 combines with J gene TRBJ2-3; possibly TRBD2 for D (5 bases). The CDR3 covers 15 residues. The germline V gene encodes CDR1 SEHNR and CDR2 FQNEAQ (reference sequence). Trimming took 5 bases from V and 0 from J, leaving 12 bases between them. In nucleotides, the CDR3 is TGTGCCAGCAGCCTAGGATGGGAGAGCACAGATACGCAGTATTTT. It codes for CASSLGWESTDTQYF.

This clonotype was found a few times. The chain joins TRBV6-6 to TRBJ2-5, with D perhaps TRBD1 or TRBD2 (5 bases each). The CDR3 length is 15 residues. Germline CDR1 reads MNHNY; CDR2 reads SVGAGI (reference sequence). V was shortened by 10 bases and J by 5 bases, with 23 bases between the two germline ends. The CDR3 nucleotides are TGTGCCACCGGGGACCCCCCCCGACCGGTGGAGACCCAGTACTTC. Translated: CATGDPPRPVETQYF.

This chain joins TRBV10-3 and TRBJ2-5; possibly TRBD1 or TRBD2 for D (5 bases each). From germline, CDR1 is ENHRY and CDR2 SYGVKD. The CDR3 is 14 amino acids. V was cut by 4 bases and J by 1 base, with 10 bases left in between. The chain's CDR3 is CAISGSGGQETQYF. The CDR3 region has the DNA TGTGCCATCAGTGGTTCTGGGGGCCAAGAGACCCAGTACTTC.

J is TRBJ2-1 and V is TRBV19; 7 nucleotides match TRBD2. Trimming at V came to 0 bases and at J to 4 bases, leaving 6 bases not matched to a gene. The CDR3 is 16 residues long. The germline V gene encodes CDR1 LNHDA and CDR2 SQIVND (reference sequence). In nucleotides, the CDR3 is TGTGCCAGTAGTATAGATTCGAGGCGGGGGTACAATGAGCAGTTCTTC. This sequence encodes CASSIDSRRGYNEQFF.

The chain recombines TRBV27 with TRBJ1-2; D unclear. This CDR3 contains 12 residues. Germline V CDR1 and CDR2: MNHEY, SMNVEV (reference sequence). The V end was cut by 5 bases, the J end by 8 bases, with 12 bases between. This chain's CDR3 is CASSGGNGGYTF. The CDR3 DNA follows: TGTGCCAGCAGTGGAGGGAATGGGGGCTACACCTTC.

This clonotype was recorded a few times. V usage is TRBV4-1 and J usage is TRBJ1-1; D may be TRBD1 (6 bases). The length of the CDR3 is 15 residues. The V end lost 5 bases, the J end lost 0 bases, and 13 bases lay between the germline ends. From germline, CDR1 is MGHRA and CDR2 YSYEKL. The CDR3 DNA reads TGCGCCAGCAGCACCCGGACAGCCATGAACACTGAAGCTTTCTTT. Translated: CASSTRTAMNTEAFF.

This clonotype has only a few counts. CDR3 sequence (DNA): TGTGCCAGCAGCCCCACCGGGTGGGTCGCGAACACCGGGGAGCTGTTTTTT. Its protein is CASSPTGWVANTGELFF. The genes are TRBV9 and TRBJ2-2; D not certain. V was clipped by 4 bases and J by 0 bases, with 16 bases between them. The CDR3 length is 17 residues. CDR1 and CDR2 (germline): SGDLS, YYNGEE.

In its sample, this clonotype was seen many times. The chain uses TRBV7-2 and TRBJ2-7, with D maybe TRBD2 (5 bases). Germline V gene data show CDR1 as SGHTA and CDR2 as FQGNSA. The CDR3 is 13 amino acids. Trimming took 5 bases from V and 5 from J, leaving 13 bases between them. For the CDR3, the DNA is TGTGCCAGCAGCACCATCTGGGAGCACGAGCAGTACGTC. Translated, it gives CASSTIWEHEQYV.

V usage is TRBV28 and J usage is TRBJ1-5; D might be TRBD1 (5 bases). The germline CDR1 and CDR2 sequences are MDHEN and SYDVKM. The V end lost 8 bases, the J end lost 6 bases, and 23 bases lay between the germline ends. The length of the CDR3 is 16 residues. This CDR3 reads CASSLGTHSNGQPQHF. CDR3 DNA: TGTGCCAGCTCGTTAGGGACGCACTCTAACGGTCAGCCCCAGCATTTT. The full variable domain, with the rest looked up from reference TRBV28 and TRBJ1-5, is DVKVTQSSRYLVKRTGEKVFLECVQDMDHENMFWYRQDPGLGLRLIYFSYDVKMKEKGDIPEGYSVSREKKERFSLILESASTNQTSMYLCASSLGTHSNGQPQHFGDGTRLSIL.

This clonotype was recorded many times. V and J are TRBV7-6 and TRBJ2-1, with 8 positions matching TRBD2. This CDR3 region has 15 residues. Trimming cost V 2 bases and J 4 bases; bases outside gene matches: 4. CDR1 is SGHVS and CDR2 is FNYEAQ in the germline V gene. The CDR3 sequence: CASSLSSGGYNEQFF. Here the CDR3 DNA reads TGTGCCAGCAGCTTATCAAGCGGGGGTTACAATGAGCAGTTCTTC.

This clonotype occurred many times. The chain uses TRBV7-2 and TRBJ2-3; 8 nucleotides align to TRBD1. Trimming removed 2 bases from V and 3 bases from J; junction bases left unmatched: 7. The CDR3 runs to 16 residues. CDR1 is SGHTA and CDR2 is FQGNSA in the germline V gene. DNA of the CDR3: TGTGCCAGCAGCTTACGGACAGGGCGCACAACAGATACGCAGTATTTT. Translated: CASSLRTGRTTDTQYF.

The V gene is TRBV11-2, the J gene TRBJ1-6; TRBD1 matches 11 bases. The CDR3 runs to 15 residues. CDR1 is SGHAT and CDR2 is FQNNGV in the germline V gene. J gave up 10 bases and V 5 bases, and 7 bases lay outside the gene matches. The CDR3 spells CASSPGDRGLSPLHF. The CDR3 DNA follows: TGTGCCAGCAGCCCCGGGGACAGGGGGTTGTCACCCCTCCACTTT.

The chain links TRBV7-9 to TRBJ2-1, with D unclear. V lost 9 bases and J 5 bases, leaving 5 bases between the germline ends. This CDR3 is built from 10 residues. The germline CDR1 and CDR2 sequences are SEHNR and FQNEAQ (reference sequence). CDR3: CARSHNEQFF. CDR3 nucleotides: TGTGCCAGGTCGCACAATGAGCAGTTCTTC.

There are a few counts of this clonotype. The chain combines TRBV4-1 with TRBJ2-7, with 10 bases lining up with TRBD1. CDR1 MGHRA and CDR2 YSYEKL come from the germline V gene. V dropped 5 bases and J dropped 2; count of bases not matched to a gene: 3. The CDR3 covers 14 residues. The CDR3 is CASSTGTGAYEQYV. In DNA form, the CDR3 reads TGCGCCAGCAGCACAGGGACAGGGGCCTACGAGCAGTACGTC.

This clonotype showed up just a few times. This chain uses TRBV24-1 with TRBJ1-2; no definite D call. This CDR3 is built from 14 residues. The V gene's germline CDR1 is KGHDR and CDR2 SFDVKD. V gave up 3 bases and J gave up 4 bases, with 11 bases separating them. The chain's CDR3 is CATSDPWRSYGYTF. CDR3 nucleotides: TGTGCCACCAGTGATCCTTGGCGAAGCTATGGCTACACCTTC.

There are a few counts of this clonotype. V is TRBV27 and J is TRBJ1-2; 8 bases line up with TRBD1. CDR3 length: 16 amino acids. Germline CDR1 and CDR2: MNHEY and SMNVEV (reference sequence). J gave up 6 bases and V 5 bases, and 14 bases lay outside the gene matches. The CDR3 nucleotides read TGTGCCAGCAGTCCACTCCAGGGGGCGCTTAATGATGGCTACACCTTC. Its protein is CASSPLQGALNDGYTF.

The chain employs TRBV6-6 and TRBJ2-7; 7 nucleotides agree with TRBD1. The CDR3 sequence is 13 residues long. J gave up 5 bases and V 1 base, and 2 bases lay outside the gene matches. Germline assignment: CDR1 MNHNY and CDR2 SVGAGI (reference sequence). CDR3 region: CASSYLDRDEQYV. The CDR3 DNA sequence: TGTGCCAGCAGTTACTTAGACAGGGACGAGCAGTACGTC.

This clonotype was seen a few times. The J gene is TRBJ2-7, the V gene TRBV7-6; 10 nucleotides line up with TRBD1. V lost 0 bases to trimming and J lost 0 bases; unmatched junction nucleotides: 5. The CDR3 consists of 17 residues. Looked up from germline, CDR1 is SGHVS and CDR2 is FNYEAQ. CDR3 sequence reads: CASSLALGQGGSYEQYF. The CDR3 DNA reads TGTGCCAGCAGCTTAGCGCTTGGACAGGGGGGCTCCTACGAGCAGTACTTC.

The chain employs TRBV5-1 and TRBJ2-5, with 10 positions matching TRBD2. Germline CDR1 is SGHRS and CDR2 is YFSETQ. The CDR3 loop spans 16 amino acids. The J segment lost 0 bases and the V segment lost 0 bases, leaving 2 bases of the junction unmatched. Here the CDR3 DNA reads TGCGCCAGCAGCTTGGGTAGCGGGGGGCACCAAGAGACCCAGTACTTC. This encodes CASSLGSGGHQETQYF.

This chain connects TRBV6-5 to TRBJ2-3, with D unresolved. There are 16 residues in the CDR3. Trimming took off 0 bases at V and 0 bases at J, with 10 bases between the two ends. Per germline, CDR1 MNHEY and CDR2 SVGAGI. The CDR3 region has the DNA TGTGCCAGCAGTTACTCAGGGATTACTAGCACAGATACGCAGTATTTT. It yields the protein CASSYSGITSTDTQYF.

The chain carries TRBV25-1 and TRBJ2-7, with D unresolved. This CDR3 contains 14 residues. Germline V gene data show CDR1 as MGHDK and CDR2 as SYGVNS. Trimming left V 4 bases short and J 4 bases short, with 14 bases between. The CDR3 DNA follows: TGTGCCAGCAGTGCCAAGGGCACTTTGTACGAGCAGTACTTC. Its translation is CASSAKGTLYEQYF.

This clonotype was counted ten times or more. The rearrangement uses TRBV7-9 and TRBJ1-3, with TRBD1 as a possible D gene (5 bases). The CDR3 consists of 15 residues. With 0 bases removed from V and 4 bases from J, the gap between germline ends came to 10 bases. Germline V lookup: CDR1 SEHNR, CDR2 FQNEAQ (reference sequence). The CDR3 bases are TGTGCCAGCAGCTTAGCAGGCGGGGACGGAAACACCATATATTTT. Protein: CASSLAGGDGNTIYF.

In this sample, this clonotype turned up a few times. The rearrangement uses TRBV20-1 and TRBJ2-7; TRBD1 agrees at 11 bases. V trimming: 7 bases; J trimming: 3 bases; junction bases outside the gene matches: 11. The CDR3 length is 15 residues. Germline V gives CDR1 DFQATT, CDR2 SNEGSKA (reference sequence). The CDR3 region has the DNA TGCAGTGTACCCTCGGACAGGGGGCCCGTCTACGAGCAGTACGTC. Translation gives CSVPSDRGPVYEQYV.